The T cell receptor (beta chain) under discussion was sequenced for a study of blood T cell repertoires in COVID-19. Study as a whole: Acute and convalescent COVID-19 specimens originated in the United States, Italy and Spain. The analysed material was cDNA or gDNA that came from T cells, B-cell-depleted T cells, or PBMCs.

Methods used by the authors: Nucleated cell number was recorded as an estimate derived from reference gene primer amplification. The method was immunoSEQ multiplex PCR; TCRdb's version includes in-frame clones alone and lacks a portion of them. V, J and clone size reflect that table, while D and trimming were determined from the DNA. The repertoire holds about 75,000 clones, with roughly 91% as singletons. Germline V lookup: CDR1 MDHEN, CDR2 SYDVKM. Between the trimmed V and J ends, which lost 5 bases and 6 bases, there was a span of 12 bases. CDR3 length: 13 residues. The clonotype was recovered from a human donor in a cohort sampled during active COVID-19. Sequenced sample: peripheral blood. V gene TRBV28 combines with J gene TRBJ2-3, with D maybe TRBD2 (6 bases). The chain's CDR3 is CASSPSGGDTQYF. The CDR3 DNA reads as TGTGCCAGCAGTCCCTCTGGGGGGGATACGCAGTATTTT.